The 28 T cell receptor beta chains listed next were all sequenced from one sample in a study of shared clonotypes between healthy human individuals. Repertoires were generated with immunoSEQ multiplex PCR, while TCRdb's copy carries only in-frame clones and drops some. The data hold approximately 980,000 clones, with 60% to 85% observed a single time. The sequencing sample was made of memory CD4+ T cells sorted from blood. Regarding subset: CD45RA-negative fraction. The receptors were sampled from a man between 18 and 35 years old in good health.

V gene TRBV6-5 combines with J gene TRBJ2-1, with D unclear. The germline V gene has CDR1 MNHEY and CDR2 SVGAGI. Trimming stripped 0 bases from V and 8 bases from J, with 14 bases between. CDR3 length: 15 residues. The CDR3 protein is CASSYSSAPWHEQFF. The CDR3 DNA sequence: TGTGCCAGCAGTTACTCGAGTGCCCCCTGGCATGAGCAGTTCTTC.

The sample holds many counts of this clone. This rearrangement joins TRBV2 to TRBJ2-3, with D unclear. This CDR3 is built from 16 residues. V dropped 2 bases and J dropped 2 bases, with 14 bases sitting between them. Germline CDR1 and CDR2: SNHLY and FYNNEI. The CDR3 reads CASSEMTPSPTDTQYF. For the CDR3, the DNA is TGTGCCAGCAGTGAAATGACGCCGTCCCCCACAGATACGCAGTATTTT.

The chain joins TRBV9 to TRBJ2-3; D might be TRBD1 or TRBD2, each matching 5 bases. Germline loops: CDR1 SGDLS, CDR2 YYNGEE. The CDR3 extends over 14 amino acids. Trimming left V 3 bases short and J 0 bases short, with 8 bases between. In nucleotides, the CDR3 is TGTGCCAGCAGCGGGGACCCTAGCACAGATACGCAGTATTTT. Its translation: CASSGDPSTDTQYF.

V is TRBV7-3 and J is TRBJ1-6; possible D gene TRBD1, 5 bases. The CDR3 is 14 amino acids. CDR1 and CDR2 (germline): SGHTA, FQGTGA. V was trimmed by 4 bases and J by 4 bases, leaving 8 bases between them. The DNA for the CDR3 is TGTGCCAGCAGCTCCCAGGGTTATAATTCACCCCTCCACTTT. Translation: CASSSQGYNSPLHF.

The gene calls are TRBV27 and TRBJ1-2; weak D call: TRBD1 (6 bases). Germline CDR1 reads MNHEY; CDR2 reads SMNVEV (reference sequence). The CDR3 is 14 amino acids. The germline V and J ends were trimmed by 0 bases and 7 bases, with 12 bases remaining between them. The CDR3 sequence is CASSLSETGFGYTF. The DNA of the CDR3 is TGTGCCAGCAGTTTATCGGAAACAGGGTTTGGCTACACCTTC.

This rearrangement joins TRBV11-2 to TRBJ1-1; 7 bases match TRBD1. Trimming cost V 5 bases and J 5 bases; bases outside gene matches: 5. The CDR3 is 13 residues long. From germline, CDR1 is SGHAT and CDR2 FQNNGV. The CDR3, as DNA: TGTGCCAGCAGCCCACAGGGGATTACTGAAGCTTTCTTT. It yields the protein CASSPQGITEAFF.

As to this clone: One end of the junction fails to match germline, which may point to a read error. CDR3 bases: TGTGCCGGCAGCTTAACGTCACAGGTGAACACTGAAGCTTTCTTT. This sequence encodes CAGSLTSQVNTEAFF. The chain carries TRBV7-3 and TRBJ1-1; D perhaps matches TRBD1 (5 bases). This CDR3 is 15 amino acids long. The germline CDR1 and CDR2 sequences are SGHTA and FQGTGA.

This chain links TRBV29-1 with TRBJ1-4; TRBD1 is a possible D gene (5 bases). The CDR3 covers 11 residues. Looked up from germline, CDR1 is SQVTM and CDR2 is ANQGSEA. V was cut by 7 bases and J by 5 bases, with 8 bases left in between. This chain's CDR3 is CSAYRNEKLFF. CDR3 coding DNA: TGCAGCGCATACAGGAATGAAAAACTGTTTTTT.

The rearrangement uses TRBV6-5 and TRBJ2-1, with 11 nucleotides matching TRBD1. The CDR3 length is 15 residues. With V trimmed by 8 bases and J by 3 bases, 6 bases remained unmatched. From germline, CDR1 is MNHEY and CDR2 SVGAGI. The CDR3 bases are TGTGCCAGCCGGGGACAGGGGGGATACTACAATGAGCAGTTCTTC. Translated: CASRGQGGYYNEQFF.

Only a few counts were recorded for this clone. The same CDR3 also results from other DNA sequences found in this sample. V usage is TRBV11-3 and J usage is TRBJ2-5; a weak D match, TRBD2 (6 bases). Between the trimmed V and J ends, which lost 1 base and 7 bases, there was a span of 10 bases. Germline-derived CDR1 and CDR2 are SGHNT and YENEEA. This CDR3 contains 13 residues. The CDR3 sequence: CASSLGGKGTQYF. CDR3 DNA sequence: TGTGCCAGCAGCTTAGGCGGGAAGGGGACCCAGTACTTC. The full variable domain, with the rest looked up from reference TRBV11-3 and TRBJ2-5, is EAGVVQSPRYKIIEKKQPVAFWCNPISGHNTLYWYLQNLGQGPELLIRYENEEAVDDSQLPKDRFSAERLKGVDSTLKIQPAELGDSAVYLCASSLGGKGTQYFGPGTRLLVL.

This clone was picked up many times. This sample also contains other DNA sequences that code for the same CDR3. The chain joins TRBV10-1 to TRBJ1-2; D call uncertain. The length of the CDR3 is 13 residues. Looked up from germline, CDR1 is WNHNN and CDR2 is SYGVQD (reference sequence). Trimming removed 0 bases from V and 2 bases from J, with 4 bases in between. This CDR3 is CASSESGNYGYTF. CDR3 coding DNA: TGCGCCAGCAGTGAGTCAGGGAACTATGGCTACACCTTC.

This clone was seen only a few times. The CDR3 sequence: CASSLDRTGGYTF. The CDR3 nucleotides read TGTGCCAGCAGCTTGGATCGGACAGGTGGCTACACCTTC. The chain uses TRBV5-4 and TRBJ1-2; the match to TRBD1 covers 7 bases. Trimming at V came to 0 bases and at J to 7 bases, leaving 3 bases not matched to a gene. The V gene's germline CDR1 is SGHNT and CDR2 YYREEE (reference sequence). The CDR3 covers 13 residues.

The chain combines TRBV18 with TRBJ2-5; D is ambiguous. V gave up 4 bases and J gave up 4 bases, with 1 base separating them. The germline gives CDR1 KGHSH, CDR2 LQKENI. There are 10 residues in the CDR3. CDR3 sequence reads: CASSRETQYF. The CDR3 DNA is TGTGCCAGCTCACGAGAGACCCAGTACTTC.

V and J are TRBV10-3 and TRBJ1-4; TRBD1 matches at 9 bases. Germline V gene lookup returns CDR1 ENHRY and CDR2 SYGVKD. This CDR3 region has 15 residues. Trimming cost V 4 bases and J 8 bases; bases outside gene matches: 8. The CDR3 nucleotides read TGTGCCATCAGTGGACCCGACAGGGGGAAGGAAAAACTGTTTTTT. Translation: CAISGPDRGKEKLFF.

J is TRBJ1-4 and V is TRBV7-2; unclear D gene. Trimming shortened V by 5 bases and J by 10 bases, and 20 bases separated the two germline ends. The CDR3 length is 15 residues. The germline V gene has CDR1 SGHTA and CDR2 FQGNSA. As DNA, the CDR3 is TGTGCCAGCAGCCTATTGGACGGGCGAGGAGGAAAACTGTTTTTT. This codes for CASSLLDGRGGKLFF.

This sequence joins TRBV5-6 and TRBJ1-2, with D uncertain. This CDR3 has 12 amino acids. Between the trimmed V and J ends, which lost 1 base and 4 bases, there was a span of 5 bases. The germline CDR1 and CDR2 sequences are SGHDT and YYEEEE. CDR3: CASSLSGYGYTF. The DNA for the CDR3 is TGTGCCAGCAGCTTGTCCGGCTATGGCTACACCTTC.

The chain links TRBV7-8 to TRBJ1-4; D may be TRBD1 (5 bases). Trimming stripped 5 bases from V and 8 bases from J, with 12 bases between. The CDR3 spans 13 residues. The germline V gene has CDR1 SGHVS and CDR2 FQNEAQ. CDR3 coding DNA: TGTGCCAGCAGCCTCGGGACCCGGGAAAAACTGTTTTTT. Translating gives CASSLGTREKLFF.

V usage is TRBV30 and J usage is TRBJ2-3; no definite D call. This CDR3 spans 11 amino acids. Germline CDR1 GTSNPN, CDR2 SVGIG (reference sequence). Deletions cut 8 bases from V and 0 bases from J, with 6 bases between. CDR3: CARASTDTQYF. The CDR3 nucleotides read TGTGCCCGAGCCAGCACAGATACGCAGTATTTT.

This rearrangement joins TRBV18 to TRBJ1-6; D is undetermined. The CDR3 spans 13 residues. V gave up 3 bases and J gave up 7 bases, with 7 bases separating them. The germline V gene encodes CDR1 KGHSH and CDR2 LQKENI. Here the CDR3 DNA reads TGTGCCAGCTCACCCAACACAAATTCACCCCTCCACTTT. This gives the protein CASSPNTNSPLHF.

On this clone itself: The sample carries other DNA sequences with the same CDR3. The gene calls are TRBV18 and TRBJ1-1; a possible D gene is TRBD1 (6 bases). V gave up 6 bases and J gave up 5 bases, with 10 bases separating them. The CDR3 consists of 12 residues. The germline gives CDR1 KGHSH, CDR2 LQKENI. Here the CDR3 DNA reads TGTGCCAGCTCCTCACAGGGAACTGAAGCTTTCTTT. It translates to CASSSQGTEAFF. Full variable domain (missing parts from reference TRBV18 and TRBJ1-1): NAGVMQNPRHLVRRRGQEARLRCSPMKGHSHVYWYRQLPEEGLKFMVYLQKENIIDESGMPKERFSAEFPKEGPSILRIQQVVRGDSAAYFCASSSQGTEAFFGQGTRLTVV.

This chain joins TRBV18 and TRBJ1-5, with 9 bases identical to TRBD1. CDR1 and CDR2 (germline): KGHSH, LQKENI. V lost 6 bases and J lost 7; bases outside the gene matches: 7. The CDR3 extends over 14 amino acids. The CDR3 nucleotides read TGTGCCAGCTCGGAGACAGGGGGTTTACAGCCCCAGCATTTT. Its translation is CASSETGGLQPQHF.

Only one count was recorded for this clone. The chain recombines TRBV7-2 with TRBJ1-5; D call uncertain. Germline V gives CDR1 SGHTA, CDR2 FQGNSA. The CDR3 runs to 15 residues. The V and J ends lost 1 base and 7 bases respectively, with 14 bases between them. CDR3 amino acids: CASSLVPGSGQPQHF. The DNA for the CDR3 is TGTGCCAGCAGCTTAGTCCCAGGATCGGGCCAGCCCCAGCATTTT. The complete variable domain, with remaining parts taken from reference TRBV7-2 and TRBJ1-5, reads GAGVSQSPSNKVTEKGKDVELRCDPISGHTALYWYRQSLGQGLEFLIYFQGNSAPDKSGLPSDRFSAERTGGSVSTLTIQRTQQEDSAVYLCASSLVPGSGQPQHFGDGTRLSIL.

Concerning this clone: The sample has other DNA sequences that encode this CDR3 too. The chain uses TRBV5-4 and TRBJ2-7, with D possibly matching TRBD2 (5 bases). In germline, CDR1 is SGHNT, CDR2 YYREEE (reference sequence). V dropped 0 bases and J dropped 0 bases, with 10 bases sitting between them. The CDR3 extends over 15 amino acids. The CDR3 is CASSLDPGNSYEQYF. CDR3 sequence (DNA): TGTGCCAGCAGCTTGGATCCGGGAAACTCCTACGAGCAGTACTTC.

The chain employs TRBV5-1 and TRBJ2-2; 10 bases fit TRBD1. This CDR3 spans 15 amino acids. Per germline, CDR1 SGHRS and CDR2 YFSETQ. Unmatched junction bases numbered 6, after V lost 3 bases and J lost 7 bases. This CDR3 is CASSSRQGADGELFF. CDR3 in DNA: TGCGCCAGCAGCTCCAGACAGGGGGCGGACGGGGAGCTGTTTTTT.

V usage is TRBV5-1 and J usage is TRBJ2-5, with 10 positions matching TRBD1. CDR1 and CDR2 from the germline V gene are SGHRS and YFSETQ. The V segment lost 2 bases and the J segment 2 bases; nucleotides outside the gene matches: 3. The CDR3 has 15 amino acids. The CDR3 coding sequence is TGCGCCAGCAGCTTTGGGGACAGGGGACAAGAGACCCAGTACTTC. This codes for CASSFGDRGQETQYF.

This clone turned up a few times. This chain uses TRBV5-4 with TRBJ1-2, with 10 bases that match TRBD1. This CDR3 is built from 15 residues. The trim removed 0 bases at V and 4 bases at J, leaving 3 bases unmatched. CDR1 is SGHNT, CDR2 YYREEE, per germline (reference sequence). CDR3 in DNA: TGTGCCAGCAGCTTGGGACAGGGGGCTGTCTATGGCTACACCTTC. It specifies CASSLGQGAVYGYTF. The variable domain in full, completed from reference TRBV5-4 and TRBJ1-2, reads ETGVTQSPTHLIKTRGQQVTLRCSSQSGHNTVSWYQQALGQGPQFIFQYYREEENGRGNFPPRFSGLQFPNYSSELNVNALELDDSALYLCASSLGQGAVYGYTFGSGTRLTVV.

This rearrangement joins TRBV18 to TRBJ2-2; D uncertain. The V end lost 6 bases, the J end lost 1 base, and 0 bases lay between the germline ends. Germline V CDR1 and CDR2: KGHSH, LQKENI. This CDR3 spans 11 amino acids. DNA for the CDR3: TGTGCCAGCTCGAACACCGGGGAGCTGTTTTTT. Encoded protein: CASSNTGELFF.

This clone was counted once. This sequence joins TRBV25-1 and TRBJ2-2; D perhaps matches TRBD2 (5 bases). Looked up from germline, CDR1 is MGHDK and CDR2 is SYGVNS. This CDR3 has 15 residues. The ends were cut back, 9 bases at V and 4 bases at J, with 18 bases in the middle. The CDR3 reads CASGSSRKATGELFF. The CDR3 bases are TGTGCCAGTGGGAGCTCTCGGAAGGCCACCGGGGAGCTGTTTTTT.